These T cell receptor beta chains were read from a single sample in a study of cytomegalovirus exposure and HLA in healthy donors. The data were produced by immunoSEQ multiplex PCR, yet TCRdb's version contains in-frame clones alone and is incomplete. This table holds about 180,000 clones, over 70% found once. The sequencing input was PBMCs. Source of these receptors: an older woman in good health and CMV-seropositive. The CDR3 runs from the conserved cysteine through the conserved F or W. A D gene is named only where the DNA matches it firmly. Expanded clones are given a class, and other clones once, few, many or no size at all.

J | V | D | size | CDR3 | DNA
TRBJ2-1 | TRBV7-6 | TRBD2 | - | CASSLGLAGGFNEQFF | TGTGCCAGCAGCCTGGGACTAGCGGGAGGGTTTAATGAGCAGTTCTTC
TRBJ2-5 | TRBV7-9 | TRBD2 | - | CASSSPGLGETQYF | TGTGCCAGCAGCTCCCCGGGACTAGGGGAGACCCAGTACTTC
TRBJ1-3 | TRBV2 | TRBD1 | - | CASRTGSSGNTIYF | TGTGCCAGCAGGACAGGGAGCTCTGGAAACACCATATATTTT
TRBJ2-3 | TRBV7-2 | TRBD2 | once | CASSFRRGASTDTQYF | TGTGCCAGCAGCTTCCGGCGGGGGGCTAGCACAGATACGCAGTATTTT
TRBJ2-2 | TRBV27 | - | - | CASSRRDLAGELFF | TGTGCCAGCAGTCGCAGGGATTTGGCCGGGGAGCTGTTTTTT
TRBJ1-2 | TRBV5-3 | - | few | CARSLRILEYGYTF | TGTGCCAGAAGCTTGAGAATTCTAGAGTATGGCTACACCTTC
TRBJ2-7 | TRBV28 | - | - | CASSSSGVSTEEQYF | TGTGCCAGCAGTTCCTCAGGGGTAAGTACGGAAGAGCAGTACTTC
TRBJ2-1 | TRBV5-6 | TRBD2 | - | CASSLPGGGGVSGRNEQFF | TGTGCCAGCAGCCTGCCGGGGGGCGGGGGGGTTTCGGGCCGCAATGAGCAGTTCTTC
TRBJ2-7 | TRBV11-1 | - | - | CASSLIAGFHEQYF | TGTGCCAGCAGTTTAATAGCAGGGTTCCACGAGCAGTACTTC
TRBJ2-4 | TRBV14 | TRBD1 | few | CASSQALSGQVAKNSQYF | TGTGCCAGCAGCCAAGCCCTTTCGGGACAGGTAGCCAAAAACAGTCAGTACTTC
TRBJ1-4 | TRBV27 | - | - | CASSWGRGNEKLFF | TGTGCCAGCAGTTGGGGCAGAGGTAATGAAAAACTGTTTTTT
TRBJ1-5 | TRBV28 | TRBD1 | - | CASSWTGDSNQPQHF | TGTGCCAGCAGTTGGACAGGGGATAGCAATCAGCCCCAGCATTTT
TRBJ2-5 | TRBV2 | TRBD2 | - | CASMLAVRGETQYF | TGTGCCAGCATGCTAGCGGTCCGGGGGGAGACCCAGTACTTC
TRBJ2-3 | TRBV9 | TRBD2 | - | CASSTREGQADTQYF | TGTGCCAGCAGCACCCGGGAGGGCCAGGCAGATACGCAGTATTTT
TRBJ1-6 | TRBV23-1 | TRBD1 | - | CASSHPGQGACSPLHF | TGCGCCAGCAGTCACCCAGGACAGGGGGCATGTTCACCCCTCCACTTT
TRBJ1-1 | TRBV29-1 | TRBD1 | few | CSVWGQGGTEAFF | TGCAGCGTCTGGGGACAGGGGGGCACTGAAGCTTTCTTT
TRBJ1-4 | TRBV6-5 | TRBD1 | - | CASSYMGQGSEKLFF | TGTGCCAGCAGTTACATGGGACAGGGAAGTGAAAAACTGTTTTTT
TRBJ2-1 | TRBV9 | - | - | CASSASFNEQFF | TGTGCCAGCAGCGCTAGTTTCAATGAGCAGTTCTTC
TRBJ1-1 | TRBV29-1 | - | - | CSVGTGSGTEAFF | TGCAGTGTGGGAACAGGGAGCGGAACTGAAGCTTTCTTT
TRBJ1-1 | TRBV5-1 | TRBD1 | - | CASSLSGTGNTEAFF | TGCGCCAGCAGCCTTTCCGGGACAGGGAACACTGAAGCTTTCTTT
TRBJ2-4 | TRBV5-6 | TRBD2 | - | CASSFSGANIQYF | TGTGCCAGCAGCTTTAGCGGGGCAAACATTCAGTACTTC
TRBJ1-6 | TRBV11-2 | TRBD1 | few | CASRLAGGQGNSPLHF | TGTGCCAGCAGACTAGCGGGGGGACAGGGTAATTCACCCCTCCACTTT
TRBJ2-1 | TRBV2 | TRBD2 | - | CASREREGASNEQFF | TGTGCCAGCAGGGAGCGGGAGGGCGCTAGCAATGAGCAGTTCTTC
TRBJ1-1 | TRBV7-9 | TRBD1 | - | CASSSRDRGIEAFF | TGTGCCAGCAGCTCGCGGGACAGGGGTATCGAAGCTTTCTTT
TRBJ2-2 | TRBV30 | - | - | CAWSQGHGELFF | TGTGCCTGGTCACAGGGTCACGGGGAGCTGTTTTTT
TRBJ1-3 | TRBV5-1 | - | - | CASSSITGTSGNTIYF | TGCGCCAGCAGCTCCATAACAGGGACGTCGGGAAACACCATATATTTT
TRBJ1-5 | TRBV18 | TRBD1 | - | CASSQEKTGFNQPQHF | TGTGCCAGCTCACAAGAGAAGACAGGGTTCAATCAGCCCCAGCATTTT
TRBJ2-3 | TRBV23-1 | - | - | CASSPVAVGRDCTDTQYF | TGCGCCAGCAGTCCAGTAGCCGTAGGGAGAGATTGCACAGATACGCAGTATTTT
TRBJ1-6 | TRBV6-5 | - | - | CASSYSTPRAPLHF | TGCGCCAGCAGTTACTCTACTCCTCGGGCACCCCTCCACTTT